This T cell receptor (beta chain) came from a study of blood T cell repertoires in COVID-19. As for the study in general: COVID-19 samples collected from the United States, Italy and Spain covered acute and convalescent phases. In each case, the material was cDNA or gDNA derived from T cells, B-cell-depleted T cells, or PBMCs.

Worth noting for this clone: Other DNA sequences in the sample encode the same CDR3.

CDR3 length: 13 residues. Germline values: CDR1 SGHRS, CDR2 YFSETQ. V was shortened by 5 bases and J by 1 base, with 9 bases between the two germline ends. The authors' processing: The assay estimated nucleated cells by amplifying reference gene primers. The data were produced by immunoSEQ multiplex PCR, yet TCRdb's version contains in-frame clones alone and is incomplete. V and J calls and clone size are those listed in that table; D and trimming were worked out from the DNA. The sample holds 200,000 to 250,000 clones; 80% to 90% are singletons and the top ten take 9.7%. The sequence came from a man aged 50 to 60 with active or convalescent COVID-19. The sequencing input was peripheral blood. The V call is TRBV5-1, the J call TRBJ2-5, with D tentatively TRBD1 (5 bases). Written as DNA, the CDR3 is TGCGCCAGCAGGCGCCAGGGCCAAGAGACCCAGTACTTC. The encoded protein is CASRRQGQETQYF.